The present T cell receptor (beta chain) was sequenced within a study of OX40 agonist ivuxolimab in advanced cancers. Study in general: The study treated patients with ivuxolimab, an agonistic anti-OX40 (CD134) antibody. Study outcomes and limitations: Clones of CD4+ and CD8+ blood T cells grew by week 6 at doses of 0.1 to 3.0 mg/kg. Expanded clones were, on average, more numerous in CD8+ T cells than in CD4+. Near-lowest levels of clonal expansion characterized partial responders at 0.1-3.0 mg/kg.

The CDR3 loop spans 12 amino acids. Per the germline V gene, CDR1 is SGHNT and CDR2 is YYREEE (reference sequence). V lost 1 base and J lost 7, with 6 bases in between. Concerning this clone itself: Its target is unknown.

The method was immunoSEQ multiplex PCR; TCRdb's version includes in-frame clones alone and lacks a portion of them. The sample contains 26,000 or so clones, about 82% of which appear only once. This clonotype was sampled from an adult with an advanced solid tumor such as melanoma, head and neck, liver or kidney cancer. The chain joins TRBV5-4 to TRBJ2-1, with unresolved D. This specimen was CD4+ or CD8+ T cells sorted from blood, taken in a trial of the OX40 agonist ivuxolimab. DNA for the CDR3: TGTGCCAGCAGCTTGACCGGAAATGAGCAGTTCTTC. This encodes CASSLTGNEQFF.